The 8 T cell receptor beta chains presented below share a single source sample, sequenced in a study of CD8+CD57+ T cells in acquired aplastic anemia. TCR beta VDJ and CDR3 profiles were obtained from a genomic DNA template. TCRdb reprocessed the reads via MiXCR and lists one record per CDR3 protein. In the table there are 100,000 to 150,000 distinct CDR3 sequences, around 50% of which are singletons. Sequenced sample: sorted CD4+, CD8+, or CD8+CD57+ T cells (not recorded which) from PBMCs. These receptors originate from a human donor in good health, serving as a control.

The chain links TRBV24-1 to TRBJ2-5; D is ambiguous. Germline V lookup: CDR1 KGHDR, CDR2 SFDVKD. The CDR3 has 15 amino acids. Trimming shortened V by 3 bases and J by 1 base, and 11 bases separated the two germline ends. The DNA for the CDR3 is TGTGCCACCAGTGATGGAACGCCACTCCAAGAGACCCAGTACTTC. This translates into CATSDGTPLQETQYF.

The chain is built from TRBV20-1 and TRBJ2-3; 7 bases fit TRBD2. From germline, CDR1 is DFQATT and CDR2 SNEGSKA (reference sequence). The CDR3 runs to 13 residues. Trimming cost V 6 bases and J 1 base; bases outside gene matches: 4. The CDR3 here is CSAARGGTDTQYF. The DNA for the CDR3 is TGCAGTGCGGCACGGGGGGGCACAGATACGCAGTATTTT.

This clonotype was detected many times. The chain couples TRBV6-1 to TRBJ2-7; D uncertain. Per germline, CDR1 MNHNS and CDR2 SASEGT. The V end was cut by 5 bases, the J end by 0 bases, with 11 bases between. This CDR3 comprises 14 residues. For the CDR3, the DNA is TGTGCCAGCAGTACCACACAACGCTCCTACGAGCAGTACTTC. Residues: CASSTTQRSYEQYF.

The table lists this clonotype with a few counts. V gene TRBV29-1 combines with J gene TRBJ2-5, with a weak D call TRBD1 (5 bases). This CDR3 is built from 11 residues. CDR1 is SQVTM, CDR2 ANQGSEA, per germline. Trimming stripped 5 bases from V and 7 bases from J, with 11 bases between. This CDR3 is CSVLTQGTQYF. CDR3 DNA sequence: TGCAGCGTTTTAACCCAGGGGACCCAGTACTTC.

The J gene is TRBJ2-7, the V gene TRBV6-1; D may be TRBD2 (6 bases). Germline V lookup: CDR1 MNHNS, CDR2 SASEGT. The length of the CDR3 is 14 residues. V was trimmed by 2 bases and J by 4 bases, leaving 12 bases between them. The CDR3 nucleotides are TGTGCCAGCAGTGAATCTGTGGAGGGGTACGAGCAGTACTTC. Translating it yields CASSESVEGYEQYF.

This rearrangement joins TRBV28 to TRBJ1-4; D is uncertain. The CDR3 runs 12 residues. The germline V gene encodes CDR1 MDHEN and CDR2 SYDVKM. Trimming removed 10 bases at V and 3 bases at J, with 9 bases between. In DNA, the CDR3 is TGTGCCACCAAGGGTTCTAATGAAAAACTGTTTTTT. Translated, it gives CATKGSNEKLFF.

The gene calls are TRBV5-1 and TRBJ1-2; 8 bases match TRBD1. The CDR3 contains 16 residues. Germline V gives CDR1 SGHRS, CDR2 YFSETQ. V lost 0 bases and J lost 3; bases outside the gene matches: 7. The CDR3 is CASSLGSGGSDYGYTF. CDR3 DNA sequence: TGCGCCAGCAGCTTGGGGTCAGGGGGCTCAGACTATGGCTACACCTTC.

The chain uses TRBV9 and TRBJ2-2, with 16 bases that match TRBD2. Germline trimming cut 3 bases from V and 7 bases from J; bases unmatched to any gene: 18. The V gene's germline CDR1 is SGDLS and CDR2 YYNGEE. This CDR3 comprises 21 residues. The CDR3 sequence is CASSAAGTSGGAYSLDGELFF. The CDR3 DNA sequence: TGTGCCAGCAGCGCCGCCGGGACTAGCGGGGGGGCCTACTCATTAGACGGGGAGCTGTTTTTT.